What follows are 12 T cell receptor beta chains derived from one specimen sequenced in a study of neurological immune-mediated disorders. Each CDR3 protein is one row after TCRdb ran MiXCR on the 5' RACE reads. Of 50,000 to 65,000 distinct CDR3 sequences listed, 3.6% are singletons. The sequenced sample was PBMCs. The receptors come from a man in his thirties or forties with multiple sclerosis.

This clonotype was recorded at least ten times. The chain joins TRBV5-1 to TRBJ1-4; D perhaps matches TRBD1 (6 bases). The CDR3 loop spans 17 amino acids. The germline V and J ends were trimmed by 3 bases and 7 bases, with 22 bases remaining between them. The germline gives CDR1 SGHRS, CDR2 YFSETQ. The CDR3 DNA reads TGCGCCAGCAGCTACCCCAATCTTACAGGGAGCACTGAAAAACTGTTTTTT. Translation gives CASSYPNLTGSTEKLFF.

The sample holds many counts of this clonotype. The chain joins TRBV29-1 to TRBJ2-1, with TRBD2 identical over 7 bases. Trimming took 3 bases from V and 0 from J; bases not matched to a gene: 5. CDR1 and CDR2 (germline): SQVTM, ANQGSEA. The CDR3 is 15 amino acids. The CDR3: CSVDGAGASYNEQFF. Here the CDR3 DNA reads TGCAGCGTTGACGGGGCGGGAGCCTCCTACAATGAGCAGTTCTTC.

This clonotype was seen repeatedly, ten times or more. DNA of the CDR3: TGCAGTGCTAAACAGGGCGGGCAGCCCCAGCATTTT. Translated: CSAKQGGQPQHF. The rearrangement links TRBV20-1 to TRBJ1-5, with D perhaps TRBD1 (6 bases). Germline-derived CDR1 and CDR2 are DFQATT and SNEGSKA (reference sequence). The CDR3 has 12 residues. V was cut by 4 bases and J by 7 bases, with 11 bases left in between.

This clonotype was seen repeatedly, ten times or more. This chain uses TRBV10-3 with TRBJ2-7; 7 bases align to TRBD1. V lost 7 bases and J lost 0; bases outside the gene matches: 3. From germline, CDR1 is ENHRY and CDR2 SYGVKD. The CDR3 consists of 13 residues. CDR3 bases: TGTGCCATCAAAACAGGGGACTCCTACGAGCAGTACTTC. It encodes CAIKTGDSYEQYF.

This clonotype came up many times. V and J are TRBV9 and TRBJ1-1; perhaps TRBD1 as D (5 bases). Looked up from germline, CDR1 is SGDLS and CDR2 is YYNGEE. The CDR3 spans 13 residues. V was cut by 1 base and J by 5 bases, with 9 bases left in between. CDR3 region: CASSVKGRTEAFF. CDR3 sequence (DNA): TGTGCCAGCAGCGTAAAGGGGAGAACTGAAGCTTTCTTT.

This clonotype was seen at least ten times. In DNA, the CDR3 is TGCGCCAGCAGCTTGGCCCCTCTCTCTGGGGCCAACGTCCTGACTTTC. Amino acid sequence: CASSLAPLSGANVLTF. The chain is built from TRBV5-1 and TRBJ2-6; D is ambiguous. This CDR3 has 16 residues. Germline CDR1 and CDR2: SGHRS and YFSETQ. The ends were cut back, 0 bases at V and 0 bases at J, with 7 bases in the middle.

This clonotype has ten or more counts. This sequence joins TRBV28 and TRBJ1-5; TRBD1 is a possible D gene (6 bases). The CDR3 contains 15 residues. Trimming took 5 bases from V and 4 from J, leaving 15 bases between them. CDR1 MDHEN and CDR2 SYDVKM come from the germline V gene. The CDR3, as DNA: TGTGCCAGCAGTCGCGCCGACAGGTTTAATCAGCCCCAGCATTTT. It yields the protein CASSRADRFNQPQHF.

This clonotype was counted ten times or more. This rearrangement joins TRBV10-3 to TRBJ1-5, with no clear D. The CDR3 runs to 14 residues. V was clipped by 0 bases and J by 2 bases, with 5 bases between them. Germline CDR1 ENHRY, CDR2 SYGVKD. DNA of the CDR3: TGTGCCATCAGTGAGTCGGCGGGCAATCAGCCCCAGCATTTT. Its protein is CAISESAGNQPQHF.

At least ten counts were recorded for this clonotype. The chain couples TRBV6-5 to TRBJ2-5; the D gene is possibly TRBD1 (6 bases). V lost 2 bases and J lost 5, with 15 bases in between. This CDR3 is built from 15 residues. The germline V gene encodes CDR1 MNHEY and CDR2 SVGAGI. CDR3 in amino acids: CASSYGGQGMETQYF. For the CDR3, the DNA is TGTGCCAGCAGTTACGGGGGCCAGGGGATGGAGACCCAGTACTTC.

This clonotype was observed many times. The chain recombines TRBV9 with TRBJ1-2, with 9 nucleotides matching TRBD1. Germline V gene lookup returns CDR1 SGDLS and CDR2 YYNGEE. The length of the CDR3 is 17 residues. Germline trimming cut 0 bases from V and 6 bases from J; bases unmatched to any gene: 12. The CDR3 DNA reads TGTGCCAGCAGCGTAGGCGGGACAGTCTGGACAGGGGATGGCTACACCTTC. Its protein is CASSVGGTVWTGDGYTF.

Ten or more counts support this clonotype. The chain joins TRBV20-1 to TRBJ2-3; 7 bases are shared with TRBD1. J lost 3 bases, V lost 0 bases, and 6 bases had no gene match. Germline lookup yields CDR1 DFQATT and CDR2 SNEGSKA (reference sequence). The CDR3 length is 15 residues. The CDR3 sequence: CSARDPGGRTDTQYF. CDR3 in DNA: TGCAGTGCTAGAGATCCAGGGGGAAGGACAGATACGCAGTATTTT.

This clonotype has ten or more counts. The chain couples TRBV27 to TRBJ2-2; D ambiguous. The CDR3 runs 12 residues. Germline CDR1 reads MNHEY; CDR2 reads SMNVEV (reference sequence). The V and J ends lost 3 bases and 6 bases respectively, with 5 bases between them. The CDR3 DNA sequence: TGTGCCAGCAGTTTGAATGCCGGGGAGCTGTTTTTT. This encodes CASSLNAGELFF.